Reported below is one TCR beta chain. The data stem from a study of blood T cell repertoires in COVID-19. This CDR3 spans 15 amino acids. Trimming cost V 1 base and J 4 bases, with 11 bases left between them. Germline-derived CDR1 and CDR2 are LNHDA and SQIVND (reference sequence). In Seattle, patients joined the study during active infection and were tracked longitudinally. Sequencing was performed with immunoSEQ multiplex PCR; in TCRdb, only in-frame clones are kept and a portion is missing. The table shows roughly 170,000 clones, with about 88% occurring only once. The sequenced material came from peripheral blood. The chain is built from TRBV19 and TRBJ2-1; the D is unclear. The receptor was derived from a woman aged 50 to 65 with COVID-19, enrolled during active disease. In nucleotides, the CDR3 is TGTGCCAGTAGTATAGGGCAGGCCGCGTACAATGAGCAGTTCTTC. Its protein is CASSIGQAAYNEQFF.